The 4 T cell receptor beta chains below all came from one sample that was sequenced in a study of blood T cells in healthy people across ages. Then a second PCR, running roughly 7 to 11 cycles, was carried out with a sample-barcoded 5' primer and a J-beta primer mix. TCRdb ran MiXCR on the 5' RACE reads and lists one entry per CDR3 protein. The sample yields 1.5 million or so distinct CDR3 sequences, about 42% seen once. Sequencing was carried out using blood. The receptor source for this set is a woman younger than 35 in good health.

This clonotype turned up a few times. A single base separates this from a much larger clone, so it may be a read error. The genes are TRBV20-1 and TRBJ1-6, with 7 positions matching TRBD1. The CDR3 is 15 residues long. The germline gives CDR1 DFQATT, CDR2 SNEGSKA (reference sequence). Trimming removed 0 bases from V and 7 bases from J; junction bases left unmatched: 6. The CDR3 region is CSARDGDRENSPLHF. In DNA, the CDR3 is TGCAGTGCTAGAGATGGTGACAGGGAAAATTCACCCCTCCACTTT.

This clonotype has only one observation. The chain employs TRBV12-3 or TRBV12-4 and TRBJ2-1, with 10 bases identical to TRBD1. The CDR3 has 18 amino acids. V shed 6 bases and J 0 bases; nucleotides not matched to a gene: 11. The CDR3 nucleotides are TGTGCCAGCAGGGCCGGGACAGGGGCTCTTTACTCCTACAATGAGCAGTTCTTC. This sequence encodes CASRAGTGALYSYNEQFF.

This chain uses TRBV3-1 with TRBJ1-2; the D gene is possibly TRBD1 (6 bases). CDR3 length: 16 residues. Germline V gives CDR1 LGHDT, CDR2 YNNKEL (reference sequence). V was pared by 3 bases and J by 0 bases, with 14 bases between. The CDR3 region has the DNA TGTGCCAGCAGCCAGTACCGACAGGCAACTAACTATGGCTACACCTTC. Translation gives CASSQYRQATNYGYTF.

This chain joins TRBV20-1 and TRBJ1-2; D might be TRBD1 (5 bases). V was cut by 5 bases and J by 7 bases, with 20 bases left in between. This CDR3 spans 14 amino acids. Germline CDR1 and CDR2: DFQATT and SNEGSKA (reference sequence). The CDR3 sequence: CSAARQSSNSGYTF. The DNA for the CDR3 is TGCAGTGCTGCCAGACAGAGTTCGAATAGTGGCTACACCTTC.